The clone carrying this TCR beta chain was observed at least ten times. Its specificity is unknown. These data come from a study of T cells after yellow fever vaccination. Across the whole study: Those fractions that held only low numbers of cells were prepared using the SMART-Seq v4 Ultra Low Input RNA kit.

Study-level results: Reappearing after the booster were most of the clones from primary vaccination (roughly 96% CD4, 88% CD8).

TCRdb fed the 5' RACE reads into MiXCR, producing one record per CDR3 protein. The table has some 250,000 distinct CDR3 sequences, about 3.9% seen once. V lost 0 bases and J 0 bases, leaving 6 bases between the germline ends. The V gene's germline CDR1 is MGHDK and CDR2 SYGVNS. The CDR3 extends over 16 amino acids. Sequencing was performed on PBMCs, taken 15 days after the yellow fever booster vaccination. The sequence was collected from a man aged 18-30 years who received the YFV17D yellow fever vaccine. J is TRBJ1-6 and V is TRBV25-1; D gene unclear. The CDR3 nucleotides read TGTGCCAGCAGTGAATATACTAGCTCCTATAATTCACCCCTCCACTTT. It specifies CASSEYTSSYNSPLHF.